This paragraph covers one T cell receptor beta chain sequence. The sample is drawn from a study of T cells after somatic rescue of genetic block. Some clones are missing from TCRdb's copy, which holds only in-frame ones; the method was immunoSEQ multiplex PCR. Among over 95,000 clones, 90% to 95% were seen once, and the ten largest hold approximately 1.3%. After removal of 1 base from V and 5 bases from J, the junction contained 6 bases not matched to a gene. The V gene's germline CDR1 is LGHNA and CDR2 YSLEER. The CDR3 is 15 residues long. The sequence derives from a woman between 18 and 29 years old. The sample was peripheral blood mononuclear cells (PBMCs). V usage is TRBV4-3 and J usage is TRBJ1-2, with TRBD1 matching over 8 bases. CDR3: CASSQVQGARYGYTF. CDR3 nucleotides: TGCGCCAGCAGCCAAGTGCAGGGGGCAAGATATGGCTACACCTTC.